One sample yielded the 3 T cell receptor beta chains listed below, sequenced in a study of T cell clones after liver transplantation. Here immunoSEQ multiplex PCR was the method, and the copy in TCRdb shows in-frame clones only, minus some. The table has around 8,400 clones, 75% to 85% seen once; the top ten hold about 38%. Sample: CD8+ T cells from blood, taken before liver transplant. Every receptor here comes from a human donor who received a liver transplant.

This clone is medium-sized. The chain has TRBV10-1 and TRBJ1-1; D gene uncertain. The CDR3 consists of 15 residues. V lost 3 bases to trimming and J lost 1 base, with 12 bases between them. The germline V gene encodes CDR1 WNHNN and CDR2 SYGVQD (reference sequence). CDR3 nucleotide sequence: TGCGCCAGCAGTGATTCCCTGAACGGGAACACTGAAGCTTTCTTT. Amino acids: CASSDSLNGNTEAFF.

In this sample, this clone turned up once. The gene calls are TRBV11-2 and TRBJ2-7; 7 nucleotides line up with TRBD1. This CDR3 is built from 15 residues. With V trimmed by 6 bases and J by 5 bases, 13 bases remained unmatched. CDR1 and CDR2 (germline): SGHAT, FQNNGV. CDR3 sequence: CASSGGRGRMDEQYF. CDR3 coding DNA: TGTGCCAGCAGTGGGGGTAGGGGGCGCATGGACGAGCAGTACTTC.

V usage is TRBV19 and J usage is TRBJ1-1; 8 positions agree with TRBD1. The CDR3 runs 14 residues. Germline V CDR1 and CDR2: LNHDA, SQIVND (reference sequence). V lost 8 bases, J lost 0 bases, and 5 bases stayed unmatched. CDR3 sequence reads: CASYTGGMNTEAFF. CDR3 sequence (DNA): TGTGCCAGTTATACAGGGGGGATGAACACTGAAGCTTTCTTT.